Listed here are 29 T cell receptor beta chains from one sample, sequenced in a study of human T cells and chemical hapten exposure. Indicated time point: patch test 3, about 24 weeks after DPC sensitization. The treatment denotes: therapeutic diphenylcyclopropenone sensitization with weekly scalp DPC. TCRdb re-analysed the RACE reads in MiXCR, keeping a single row per CDR3 protein. The sample holds about 190,000 distinct CDR3 sequences, around a quarter seen once. The material was whole blood, obtained in connection with sensitization to the hapten diphenylcyclopropenone (DPC). The receptors derive from a woman in her 40s with alopecia areata. Some clones in this sample may be carry-over from other donors' samples.

V gene TRBV6-5 combines with J gene TRBJ1-2; the D gene is possibly TRBD1 (6 bases). CDR3 length equals 16 residues. V lost 6 bases to trimming and J lost 7 bases, with 24 bases between them. Germline CDR1 reads MNHEY; CDR2 reads SVGAGI. The CDR3 reads CASSPYNLQGGPGYTF. CDR3 DNA: TGTGCCAGCAGCCCTTACAACCTACAGGGAGGGCCTGGCTACACCTTC.

The chain is built from TRBV6-6 and TRBJ2-3, with D uncertain. V was clipped by 0 bases and J by 5 bases, with 9 bases between them. This CDR3 has 14 amino acids. CDR1 and CDR2 from the germline V gene are MNHNY and SVGAGI (reference sequence). The CDR3 sequence: CASSYSMLGDTQYF. The CDR3, as DNA: TGTGCCAGCAGTTACTCCATGCTGGGAGATACGCAGTATTTT.

This rearrangement joins TRBV29-1 to TRBJ1-2, with 8 bases lining up with TRBD1. The junction had 6 bases not matched to a gene; V was cut back by 6 bases and J by 3 bases. The CDR3 sequence is 13 residues long. Per germline, CDR1 SQVTM and CDR2 ANQGSEA. The CDR3 DNA is TGCAGCGTCACAGGGGGAGAGGACTATGGCTACACCTTC. Its translation is CSVTGGEDYGYTF.

The rearrangement uses TRBV20-1 and TRBJ1-1; 8 bases are shared with TRBD1. Germline CDR1 reads DFQATT; CDR2 reads SNEGSKA (reference sequence). J gave up 0 bases and V 7 bases, and 4 bases lay outside the gene matches. This CDR3 comprises 13 residues. The CDR3 region has the DNA TGCAGTGTACCGGGACAGGTGAACACTGAAGCTTTCTTT. Protein product: CSVPGQVNTEAFF.

This clonotype was detected a few times. The chain recombines TRBV4-3 with TRBJ2-2, with 7 bases aligning to TRBD2. CDR1 is LGHNA and CDR2 is YSLEER in the germline V gene. This CDR3 has 14 residues. The V segment lost 5 bases and the J segment 7 bases; nucleotides outside the gene matches: 7. As DNA, the CDR3 is TGCGCCAGCAGCGAAGCGGGGCGGGGCGGGGAGCTGTTTTTT. Translating gives CASSEAGRGGELFF.

This clonotype was counted a single time. The chain joins TRBV7-9 to TRBJ2-5, with TRBD1 as a possible D gene (5 bases). CDR3 size: 15 residues. Trimming removed 0 bases from V and 0 bases from J, with 8 bases in between. Germline V gene data show CDR1 as SEHNR and CDR2 as FQNEAQ (reference sequence). The CDR3 nucleotides read TGTGCCAGCAGCTTAGCAGGGGCGAACCAAGAGACCCAGTACTTC. Its translation: CASSLAGANQETQYF. The full variable domain, rest sourced from reference TRBV7-9 and TRBJ2-5, is DTGVSQNPRHKITKRGQNVTFRCDPISEHNRLYWYRQTLGQGPEFLTYFQNEAQLEKSRLLSDRFSAERPKGSFSTLEIQRTEQGDSAMYLCASSLAGANQETQYFGPGTRLLVL.

This chain uses TRBV5-4 with TRBJ2-1; D not certain. This CDR3 has 17 residues. V lost 2 bases to trimming and J lost 0 bases, with 15 bases between them. In germline, CDR1 is SGHNT, CDR2 YYREEE (reference sequence). CDR3 residues: CASSFRSGPSSYNEQFF. CDR3 DNA sequence: TGTGCCAGCAGCTTCCGTTCCGGGCCCAGCTCCTACAATGAGCAGTTCTTC.

This clonotype has just a few counts. This rearrangement joins TRBV28 to TRBJ1-5; no firm D call. Per the germline V gene, CDR1 is MDHEN and CDR2 is SYDVKM. This CDR3 comprises 14 residues. V lost 2 bases to trimming and J lost 1 base, with 6 bases between them. The CDR3 reads CASSLAGSNQPQHF. Here the CDR3 DNA reads TGTGCCAGCAGTTTAGCCGGGAGCAATCAGCCCCAGCATTTT.

This clonotype occurred a few times. This rearrangement joins TRBV27 to TRBJ1-5; D is ambiguous. The CDR3 has 14 amino acids. The V gene's germline CDR1 is MNHEY and CDR2 SMNVEV (reference sequence). Trimming left V 5 bases short and J 1 base short, with 9 bases between. The CDR3 sequence: CASSPGLSNQPQHF. For the CDR3, the DNA is TGTGCCAGCAGTCCCGGACTGAGCAATCAGCCCCAGCATTTT.

The sample holds a few counts of this clonotype. The chain employs TRBV20-1 and TRBJ1-1; the D is unclear. V was trimmed by 1 base and J by 0 bases, leaving 12 bases between them. Per germline, CDR1 DFQATT and CDR2 SNEGSKA (reference sequence). The CDR3 runs to 15 residues. CDR3 sequence (DNA): TGCAGTGCTAGAGGAGGACGGCTGATGAACACTGAAGCTTTCTTT. Protein sequence: CSARGGRLMNTEAFF.

In its sample, this clonotype was seen a few times. The chain combines TRBV27 with TRBJ2-1; TRBD2 aligns across 9 bases. Germline V lookup: CDR1 MNHEY, CDR2 SMNVEV (reference sequence). The CDR3 has 14 amino acids. With 5 bases clipped from V and 7 bases from J, the junction kept 6 bases outside the gene matches. CDR3 loop: CASSPAGGRNEQFF. In nucleotides, the CDR3 is TGTGCCAGCAGTCCAGCGGGAGGCCGGAATGAGCAGTTCTTC.

The rearrangement links TRBV5-1 to TRBJ2-5, with D possibly called TRBD1 or TRBD2 (6 bases each). V was pared by 3 bases and J by 3 bases, with 15 bases between. This CDR3 is 15 amino acids long. Germline assignment: CDR1 SGHRS and CDR2 YFSETQ. CDR3 loop: CASSSHIGGKETQYF. The CDR3 DNA follows: TGCGCCAGCAGCTCTCACATAGGGGGGAAAGAGACCCAGTACTTC.

V is TRBV12-3 or TRBV12-4 and J is TRBJ2-3; TRBD1 aligns across 9 bases. The CDR3 totals 14 residues. J gave up 3 bases and V 3 bases, and 1 base lay outside the gene matches. In DNA, the CDR3 is TGTGCCAGCAGTTTGGGGACAGGGACAGATACGCAGTATTTT. Protein sequence: CASSLGTGTDTQYF.

V is TRBV7-2 and J is TRBJ1-6, with 7 bases lining up with TRBD1. Germline CDR1 reads SGHTA; CDR2 reads FQGNSA. Trimming removed 5 bases from V and 8 bases from J; junction bases left unmatched: 12. The CDR3 length is 16 residues. The CDR3 DNA reads as TGTGCCAGCAGCCCCCGACAGGGAAGGAGTTATTCACCCCTCCACTTT. Translated, it gives CASSPRQGRSYSPLHF.

This chain connects TRBV7-2 to TRBJ1-1; D is undetermined. The CDR3 contains 16 residues. Germline lookup yields CDR1 SGHTA and CDR2 FQGNSA. V was clipped by 1 base and J by 1 base, with 13 bases between them. CDR3 loop: CASSLESGRRNTEAFF. CDR3 DNA sequence: TGTGCCAGCAGCTTAGAGTCAGGACGGAGGAACACTGAAGCTTTCTTT.

The rearrangement uses TRBV29-1 and TRBJ1-1; the match to TRBD1 covers 10 bases. Trimming cost V 4 bases and J 4 bases; bases outside gene matches: 3. Germline lookup yields CDR1 SQVTM and CDR2 ANQGSEA. CDR3 size: 13 residues. CDR3 loop: CSVVRDRGTEAFF. CDR3 DNA sequence: TGCAGCGTTGTCCGGGACAGGGGCACTGAAGCTTTCTTT.

This sequence joins TRBV6-5 and TRBJ2-3; 7 bases match TRBD2. Germline trimming cut 6 bases from V and 0 bases from J; bases unmatched to any gene: 15. CDR3 length: 18 residues. Per germline, CDR1 MNHEY and CDR2 SVGAGI. The CDR3 sequence: CASRRDYTVSLSTDTQYF. DNA for the CDR3: TGTGCCAGCAGGAGGGACTACACTGTAAGCCTTAGCACAGATACGCAGTATTTT.

This clonotype turned up a few times. This chain links TRBV28 with TRBJ2-6; 8 positions agree with TRBD1. The CDR3 covers 15 residues. Germline V gene sequence: CDR1 MDHEN, CDR2 SYDVKM. Trimming cost V 6 bases and J 2 bases; bases outside gene matches: 3. CDR3 in DNA: TGTGCCAGCAGGCCGACAGGGGCTGGGGCCAACGTCCTGACTTTC. Amino acids: CASRPTGAGANVLTF.

CDR3 sequence reads: CASSPTVGGTEAFF. For the CDR3, the DNA is TGTGCCAGCAGTCCTACCGTTGGGGGGACTGAAGCTTTCTTT. The V gene is TRBV7-8, the J gene TRBJ1-1; D may be TRBD1 (5 bases). The length of the CDR3 is 14 residues. In germline, CDR1 is SGHVS, CDR2 FQNEAQ. Trimming shortened V by 6 bases and J by 5 bases, and 16 bases separated the two germline ends.

The J gene is TRBJ1-1, the V gene TRBV20-1; a possible D gene is TRBD1 (6 bases). The CDR3 length is 12 residues. Between the trimmed V and J ends, which lost 4 bases and 7 bases, there was a span of 13 bases. Germline lookup yields CDR1 DFQATT and CDR2 SNEGSKA (reference sequence). The CDR3: CSANRGADEAFF. CDR3 nucleotide sequence: TGCAGTGCTAACCGGGGGGCGGATGAAGCTTTCTTT.

The V and J genes are TRBV9 and TRBJ2-2; D may be TRBD2 (7 bases). This CDR3 has 16 residues. CDR1 and CDR2 (germline): SGDLS, YYNGEE. Trimming took 2 bases from V and 0 from J, leaving 11 bases between them. The CDR3 nucleotides read TGTGCCAGCAGCGTTAGGGGGGGAGCGAACACCGGGGAGCTGTTTTTT. Translating gives CASSVRGGANTGELFF.

This clonotype has a handful of counts. J is TRBJ2-6 and V is TRBV7-8; D not resolved. Deletions cut 4 bases from V and 0 bases from J, with 10 bases between. Germline values: CDR1 SGHVS, CDR2 FQNEAQ. This CDR3 comprises 16 residues. CDR3 in DNA: TGTGCCAGCAGCTCATTCAGGAGCTCTGGGGCCAACGTCCTGACTTTC. Residues: CASSSFRSSGANVLTF.

This clonotype was counted between two and nine times. This chain joins TRBV12-3 or TRBV12-4 and TRBJ2-5; 9 nucleotides match TRBD1. Losses at the gene ends were 6 bases for V and 4 bases for J; bases not matched to a gene: 9. The CDR3 has 15 residues. DNA of the CDR3: TGTGCCAGCAGAACAGGACAGGGGTTAGGAGAGACCCAGTACTTC. It codes for CASRTGQGLGETQYF.

This clonotype was seen more than once but under ten times. V is TRBV10-3 and J is TRBJ2-2, with D possibly TRBD1 on 6 matching bases. From germline, CDR1 is ENHRY and CDR2 SYGVKD. V lost 9 bases and J lost 0, with 11 bases in between. The CDR3 has 14 residues. The CDR3 DNA sequence: TGTGCCATGAGACAGGACGCGAACACCGGGGAGCTGTTTTTT. It specifies CAMRQDANTGELFF.

Ten or more counts support this clonotype. The rearrangement uses TRBV18 and TRBJ1-5, with no clear D. Trimming shortened V by 6 bases and J by 5 bases, and 8 bases separated the two germline ends. The CDR3 consists of 12 residues. Germline CDR1 reads KGHSH; CDR2 reads LQKENI. CDR3 residues: CASSMGDQPQHF. For the CDR3, the DNA is TGTGCCAGCTCCATGGGAGATCAGCCCCAGCATTTT. The entire variable domain, with the rest obtained from reference TRBV18 and TRBJ1-5, is as follows: NAGVMQNPRHLVRRRGQEARLRCSPMKGHSHVYWYRQLPEEGLKFMVYLQKENIIDESGMPKERFSAEFPKEGPSILRIQQVVRGDSAAYFCASSMGDQPQHFGDGTRLSIL.

Points on this clonotype: The junction shows a germline mismatch at one end, possibly a read error. The V gene is TRBV12-3 or TRBV12-4, the J gene TRBJ2-5, with D hard to call. The CDR3 has 12 residues. CDR3 amino acids: CVSSFPRETQYF. CDR3 nucleotide sequence: TGTGTCAGCAGTTTCCCCCGAGAGACCCAGTACTTC.

The J gene is TRBJ2-3, the V gene TRBV7-2, with 7 bases lining up with TRBD2. The CDR3 spans 16 residues. The V segment lost 1 base and the J segment 0 bases; nucleotides outside the gene matches: 4. From germline, CDR1 is SGHTA and CDR2 FQGNSA. The CDR3 nucleotides read TGTGCCAGCAGCTTAGATTGGACTAGTAGCACAGATACGCAGTATTTT. Amino acids: CASSLDWTSSTDTQYF. Using reference TRBV7-2 and TRBJ2-3 for the parts outside the CDR3, the full variable domain is GAGVSQSPSNKVTEKGKDVELRCDPISGHTALYWYRQSLGQGLEFLIYFQGNSAPDKSGLPSDRFSAERTGGSVSTLTIQRTQQEDSAVYLCASSLDWTSSTDTQYFGPGTRLTVL.

The chain combines TRBV10-3 with TRBJ2-3; 8 bases are a match to TRBD2. The germline CDR1 and CDR2 sequences are ENHRY and SYGVKD. The CDR3 totals 12 residues. With V trimmed by 10 bases and J by 4 bases, 4 bases remained unmatched. Written as DNA, the CDR3 is TGTGCCACCTCGACTAGCGCAGATACGCAGTATTTT. Translated: CATSTSADTQYF.

The chain combines TRBV20-1 with TRBJ2-1; the D is unclear. The CDR3 sequence is 15 residues long. The germline V and J ends were trimmed by 0 bases and 2 bases, with 11 bases remaining between them. Germline V lookup: CDR1 DFQATT, CDR2 SNEGSKA (reference sequence). CDR3 sequence: CSARDGARTYNEQFF. In DNA, the CDR3 is TGCAGTGCTAGAGATGGAGCGCGAACCTACAATGAGCAGTTCTTC.